This TCR beta chain is from a study of T cells in Graves' hyperthyroidism and ophthalmopathy. This clonotype was seen ten or more times. What it binds is unknown. General study results and limits: Before onset, ophthalmopathy was predicted by the model a median roughly 6.4 months earlier. Appearing also in blood were most of the thyroid clonotypes expanded above 0.001.

The study included ophthalmopathy patients with Clinical Activity Score at least 3, NOSPECS grade at least 4 and duration under 3 months. The CDR3 length is 15 residues. The germline CDR1 and CDR2 sequences are MDHEN and SYDVKM. Trimming took off 6 bases at V and 5 bases at J, with 20 bases between the two ends. Amplified regions were TCR beta CDR3 sequences from RNA transcripts. Carried out on the TCR CDR3, a first-round RT-PCR used the HTBI primer set. TCRdb used MiXCR to reprocess the multiplex PCR reads, holding one entry per CDR3 protein. Among about 350,000 distinct CDR3 sequences, 15% were seen once, and the ten largest hold roughly a fifth.

The sample comprised blood. The TCR originated in a woman aged 55-69 years with Graves' ophthalmopathy. V gene TRBV28 combines with J gene TRBJ2-7, with D maybe TRBD2 (6 bases). DNA for the CDR3: TGTGCCAGCAGCCCCTGGGGGGAGACTCGCAACGAGCAGTACTTC. Its translation is CASSPWGETRNEQYF.